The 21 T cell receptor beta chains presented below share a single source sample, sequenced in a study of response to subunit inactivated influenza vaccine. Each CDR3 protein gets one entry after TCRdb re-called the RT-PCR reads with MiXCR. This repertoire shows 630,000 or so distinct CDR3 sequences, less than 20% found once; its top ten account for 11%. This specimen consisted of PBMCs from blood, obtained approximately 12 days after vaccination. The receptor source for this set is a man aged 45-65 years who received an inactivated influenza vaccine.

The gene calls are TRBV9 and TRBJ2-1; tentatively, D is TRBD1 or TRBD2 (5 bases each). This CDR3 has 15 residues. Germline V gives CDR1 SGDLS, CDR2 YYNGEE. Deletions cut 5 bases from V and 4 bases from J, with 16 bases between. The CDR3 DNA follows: TGTGCCAGCAGTGAAGCCGAGGGGTCATACAATGAGCAGTTCTTC. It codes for CASSEAEGSYNEQFF.

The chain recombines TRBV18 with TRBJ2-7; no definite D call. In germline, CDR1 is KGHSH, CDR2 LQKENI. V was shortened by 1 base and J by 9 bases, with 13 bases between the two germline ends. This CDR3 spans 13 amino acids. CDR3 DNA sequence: TGTGCCAGCTCACCACGAACAACCGCGTGGCAGTACTTC. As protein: CASSPRTTAWQYF.

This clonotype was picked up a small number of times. CDR3 residues: CASSFIAGGSYNEQFF. The CDR3 DNA is TGTGCCAGCAGCTTCATAGCGGGGGGTAGTTACAATGAGCAGTTCTTC. V gene TRBV28 combines with J gene TRBJ2-1; 10 nucleotides match TRBD2. J was trimmed by 4 bases and V by 6 bases; bases with no gene match: 9. Germline V gene sequence: CDR1 MDHEN, CDR2 SYDVKM. The CDR3 contains 16 residues.

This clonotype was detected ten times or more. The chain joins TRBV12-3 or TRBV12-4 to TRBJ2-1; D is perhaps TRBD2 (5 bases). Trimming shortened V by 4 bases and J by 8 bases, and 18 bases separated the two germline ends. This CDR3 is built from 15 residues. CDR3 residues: CASSSQTRIVDEQFF. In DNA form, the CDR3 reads TGTGCCAGCAGTTCACAAACTAGGATTGTTGATGAGCAGTTCTTC.

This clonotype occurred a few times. The CDR3 nucleotides are TGTGCCAGCAGAAGGGGGCGGACTATTACAAAGGAGCAGTTCTTC. Translation: CASRRGRTITKEQFF. V usage is TRBV12-3 or TRBV12-4 and J usage is TRBJ2-1, with D perhaps matching TRBD1 (7 bases). The germline V and J ends were trimmed by 6 bases and 10 bases, with 22 bases remaining between them. The length of the CDR3 is 15 residues.

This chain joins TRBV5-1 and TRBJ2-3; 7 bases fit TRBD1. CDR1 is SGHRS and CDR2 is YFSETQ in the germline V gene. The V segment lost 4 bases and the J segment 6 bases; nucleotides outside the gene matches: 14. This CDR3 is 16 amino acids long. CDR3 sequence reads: CASSPGGWGNADTQYF. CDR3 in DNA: TGCGCCAGCAGCCCAGGGGGTTGGGGGAATGCGGATACGCAGTATTTT.

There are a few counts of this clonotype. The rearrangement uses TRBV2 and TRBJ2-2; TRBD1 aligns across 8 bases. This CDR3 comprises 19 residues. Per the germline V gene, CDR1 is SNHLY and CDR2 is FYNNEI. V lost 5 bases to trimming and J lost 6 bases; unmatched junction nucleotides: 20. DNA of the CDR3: TGTGCCAGCAGTTCACTCCTCCCTCTTGGGGACAGGTCATCCGGGGAGCTGTTTTTT. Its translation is CASSSLLPLGDRSSGELFF.

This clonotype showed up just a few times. CDR3 residues: CASCNRRTSGYNEQFF. In DNA, the CDR3 is TGTGCCAGCTGTAACCGAAGGACTAGCGGCTACAATGAGCAGTTCTTC. The chain combines TRBV6-4 with TRBJ2-1; TRBD2 matches at 10 bases. With V trimmed by 8 bases and J by 3 bases, 10 bases remained unmatched. This CDR3 has 16 residues. Germline-derived CDR1 and CDR2 are MRHNA and SNTAGT.

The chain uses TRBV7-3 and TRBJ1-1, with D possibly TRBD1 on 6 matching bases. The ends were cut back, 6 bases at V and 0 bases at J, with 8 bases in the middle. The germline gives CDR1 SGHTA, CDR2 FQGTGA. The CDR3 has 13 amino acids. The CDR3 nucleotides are TGTGCCAGCAGTAAGGGGGTGAACACTGAAGCTTTCTTT. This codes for CASSKGVNTEAFF.

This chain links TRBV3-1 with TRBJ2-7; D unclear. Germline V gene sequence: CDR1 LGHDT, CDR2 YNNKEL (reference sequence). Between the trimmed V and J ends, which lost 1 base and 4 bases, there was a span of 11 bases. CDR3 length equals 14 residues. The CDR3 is CASSQGGSRYEQYF. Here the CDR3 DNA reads TGTGCCAGCAGCCAAGGCGGTAGCCGGTACGAGCAGTACTTC.

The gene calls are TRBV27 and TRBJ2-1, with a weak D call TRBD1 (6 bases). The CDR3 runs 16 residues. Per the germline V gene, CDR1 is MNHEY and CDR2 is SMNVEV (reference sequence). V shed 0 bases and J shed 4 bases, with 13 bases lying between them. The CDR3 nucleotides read TGTGCCAGCAGTTTATCGGCCAGGGGCGTTTACAATGAGCAGTTCTTC. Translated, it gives CASSLSARGVYNEQFF.

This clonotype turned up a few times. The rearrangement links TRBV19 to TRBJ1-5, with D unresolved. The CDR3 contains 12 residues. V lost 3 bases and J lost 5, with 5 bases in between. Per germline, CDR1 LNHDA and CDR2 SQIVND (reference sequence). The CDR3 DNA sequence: TGTGCCAGTAGTATTTCTCATCAGCCCCAGCATTTT. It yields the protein CASSISHQPQHF.

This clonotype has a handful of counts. CDR3 DNA: TGTGCCAGCAGCAAACTAGCGGGTACCTCCTACGAGCAGTACTTC. This encodes CASSKLAGTSYEQYF. V gene TRBV7-2 combines with J gene TRBJ2-7; 9 positions agree with TRBD2. The CDR3 totals 15 residues. After removal of 5 bases from V and 0 bases from J, the junction contained 5 bases not matched to a gene. Germline assignment: CDR1 SGHTA and CDR2 FQGNSA.

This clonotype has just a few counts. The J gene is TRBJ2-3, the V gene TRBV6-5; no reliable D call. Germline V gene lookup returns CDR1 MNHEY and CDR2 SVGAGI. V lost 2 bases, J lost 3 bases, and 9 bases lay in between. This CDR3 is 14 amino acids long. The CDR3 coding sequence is TGTGCCAGCAGTTACGAGGCAGCAACAGATACGCAGTATTTT. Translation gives CASSYEAATDTQYF.

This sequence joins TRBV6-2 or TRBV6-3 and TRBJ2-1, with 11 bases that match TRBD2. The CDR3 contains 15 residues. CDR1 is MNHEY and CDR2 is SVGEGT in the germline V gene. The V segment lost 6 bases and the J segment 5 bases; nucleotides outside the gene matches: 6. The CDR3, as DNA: TGTGCCAGCAGCTTACTAGCGGGAGATCACAATGAGCAGTTCTTC. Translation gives CASSLLAGDHNEQFF.

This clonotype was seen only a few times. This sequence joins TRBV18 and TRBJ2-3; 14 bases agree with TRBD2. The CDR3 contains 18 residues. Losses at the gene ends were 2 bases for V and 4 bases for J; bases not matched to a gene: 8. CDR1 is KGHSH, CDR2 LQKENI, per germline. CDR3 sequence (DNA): TGTGCCAGCTCACCATCTTCCGGGACTAGCGGGAGTGCAGATACGCAGTATTTT. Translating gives CASSPSSGTSGSADTQYF.

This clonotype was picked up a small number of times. The chain's CDR3 is CSANSEGFGSKNIQYF. For the CDR3, the DNA is TGCAGTGCTAATTCGGAGGGATTCGGGTCCAAAAACATTCAGTACTTC. This sequence joins TRBV20-1 and TRBJ2-4, with a tentative D call TRBD2 (6 bases). Germline CDR1 is DFQATT and CDR2 is SNEGSKA (reference sequence). V was shortened by 4 bases and J by 2 bases, with 18 bases between the two germline ends. The CDR3 length is 16 residues.

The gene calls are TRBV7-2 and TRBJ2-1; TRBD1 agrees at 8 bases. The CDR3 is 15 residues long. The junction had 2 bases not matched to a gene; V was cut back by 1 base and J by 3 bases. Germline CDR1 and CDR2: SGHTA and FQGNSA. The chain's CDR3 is CASSLGTGRYNEQFF. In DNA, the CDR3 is TGTGCCAGCAGCTTAGGGACAGGGCGCTACAATGAGCAGTTCTTC.

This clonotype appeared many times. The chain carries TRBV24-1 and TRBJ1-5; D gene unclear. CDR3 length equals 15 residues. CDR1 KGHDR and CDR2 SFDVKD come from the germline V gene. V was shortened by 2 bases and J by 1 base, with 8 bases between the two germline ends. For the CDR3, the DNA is TGTGCCACCAGTGATTCACTGGAGAGCAATCAGCCCCAGCATTTT. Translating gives CATSDSLESNQPQHF.

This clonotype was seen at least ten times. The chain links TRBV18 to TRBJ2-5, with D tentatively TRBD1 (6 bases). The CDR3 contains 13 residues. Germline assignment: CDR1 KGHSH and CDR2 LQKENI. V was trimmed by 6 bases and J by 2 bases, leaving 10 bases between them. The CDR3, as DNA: TGTGCCAGCTCTCGGGACAAGCAAGAGACCCAGTACTTC. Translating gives CASSRDKQETQYF.

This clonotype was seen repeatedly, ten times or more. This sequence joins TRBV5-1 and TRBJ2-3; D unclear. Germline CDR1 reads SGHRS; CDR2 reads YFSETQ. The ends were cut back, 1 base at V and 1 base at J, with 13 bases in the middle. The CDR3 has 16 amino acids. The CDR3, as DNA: TGCGCCAGCAGCTTGATCAGGTTGGGTCGCACAGATACGCAGTATTTT. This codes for CASSLIRLGRTDTQYF.